These T cell receptor beta chains were read from a single sample in a study of T cell repertoires in cytomegalovirus infection. For these TCRs, the target antigens are not known. TCRdb redid the calling of the reads with MiXCR, one entry per CDR3 protein. This repertoire shows 900,000 to 950,000 distinct CDR3 sequences, approximately 31% found once; its top ten account for under 15%. This sample comprised cultured CD8+ T cells from PBMCs, obtained from culture after CMV antigen stimulation. These receptor sequences come from a human donor in good health (CMV status not recorded). Some clones in this sample may be carry-over from other donors' samples. Each CDR3 is given with its conserved first and last residue. A D gene is named only where the DNA matches it firmly. Where a row states a size, it is once, few, many or the class of an expanded clone; other rows omit it.

cdr3_aa cdr3_nt j_call clone_size d_call v_call
CASSGSRGSYYGYTF TGTGCCAGCAGCGGCAGCAGGGGCTCTTACTATGGCTACACCTTC TRBJ1-2 many - TRBV7-6
CASSPRGVYSNQPQHF TGTGCCAGCAGTCCCAGGGGGGTTTATAGCAATCAGCCCCAGCATTTT TRBJ1-5 few TRBD1 TRBV27
CASSTLRQGHEQYF TGTGCCAGTAGCACCCTCCGACAGGGCCACGAGCAGTACTTC TRBJ2-7 - TRBD1 TRBV19
CASSAPGLGADGYTF TGTGCCAGTAGTGCCCCGGGACTGGGGGCTGATGGCTACACCTTC TRBJ1-2 - - TRBV19
CASSAQGAQETQYF TGTGCCAGCAGCGCACAGGGGGCACAAGAGACCCAGTACTTC TRBJ2-5 - TRBD1 TRBV12-3/TRBV12-4
CASSSIDQTANYGYTF TGTGCCAGCAGTTCCATCGATCAGACAGCTAACTATGGCTACACCTTC TRBJ1-2 - - TRBV6-5
CASSFRWQGVDEQYF TGTGCCAGCAGCTTCCGTTGGCAGGGAGTCGACGAGCAGTACTTC TRBJ2-7 few - TRBV7-6
CASSVDASGSPSYNEQFF TGTGCCAGCAGCGTAGATGCTAGCGGGTCCCCCTCCTACAATGAGCAGTTCTTC TRBJ2-1 few TRBD2 TRBV9
CASVTGTTGELFF TGTGCCAGCGTTACAGGGACGACCGGGGAGCTGTTTTTT TRBJ2-2 - - TRBV7-8
CASSYGTSGVPEFF TGTGCCAGCAGTTACGGGACTAGCGGGGTTCCGGAGTTCTTC TRBJ2-1 - TRBD2 TRBV6-8
CASSVRERGNQPQHF TGTGCCAGCAGCGTCAGGGAGCGCGGCAATCAGCCCCAGCATTTT TRBJ1-5 once - TRBV13
CASSLPESNTEAFF TGTGCCAGCAGCTTACCGGAATCGAACACTGAAGCTTTCTTT TRBJ1-1 - - TRBV7-9
CASSPGYGTDTQYF TGCGCCAGCAGCCCCGGTTATGGGACAGATACGCAGTATTTT TRBJ2-3 - - TRBV5-1
CASSLARDSGGPQHF TGTGCCAGCAGTTTAGCCAGGGACAGCGGGGGGCCCCAGCATTTT TRBJ1-5 - TRBD1 TRBV27
CASSYGGGYSPLHF TGTGCCAGCAGTTACGGGGGGGGCTATTCACCCCTCCACTTT TRBJ1-6 - - TRBV6-5
CASSPFVTAYGYTF TGTGCCAGCAGTCCCTTTGTGACAGCGTATGGCTACACCTTC TRBJ1-2 - - TRBV27
CASSSGRVDKQFF TGTGCCAGCAGCTCGGGCCGGGTCGATAAGCAGTTCTTC TRBJ2-1 few - TRBV7-6
CAISDGGMNTEAFF TGTGCCATCAGTGACGGAGGGATGAACACTGAAGCTTTCTTT TRBJ1-1 few - TRBV10-3
CASSRGSGGRETQYF TGTGCCAGCAGCCGAGGGAGCGGGGGACGAGAGACCCAGTACTTC TRBJ2-5 - TRBD2 TRBV27
CASSWGLQGTEAFF TGTGCCAGTAGTTGGGGGCTCCAAGGAACTGAAGCTTTCTTT TRBJ1-1 few - TRBV19
CASSPHGVKGPYNEQFF TGTGCCAGCAGCCCCCATGGGGTCAAGGGGCCCTACAATGAGCAGTTCTTC TRBJ2-1 many - TRBV7-3
CASSSNEAGVQETQYF TGTGCCAGCAGCTCCAATGAAGCGGGGGTGCAAGAGACCCAGTACTTC TRBJ2-5 few TRBD2 TRBV7-9
CASSRRYLDTEAFF TGTGCCAGCAGCCGTCGCTACCTGGACACTGAAGCTTTCTTT TRBJ1-1 - - TRBV14
CASSRPGLDYNEQFF TGTGCCAGCAGCCGACCGGGACTTGACTACAATGAGCAGTTCTTC TRBJ2-1 few - TRBV28
CSVDKLAGYGETQYF TGCAGCGTCGATAAACTAGCGGGGTACGGGGAGACCCAGTACTTC TRBJ2-5 once TRBD2 TRBV29-1
CASSLVVRGETQYF TGTGCCAGCAGCTTAGTTGTACGGGGAGAGACCCAGTACTTC TRBJ2-5 many - TRBV7-9
CARSTGVSPLHF TGTGCCAGGTCAACAGGGGTATCACCCCTCCACTTT TRBJ1-6 - TRBD1 TRBV24-1
CASSVPGTFGAKNIQYF TGTGCCAGCAGTGTTCCCGGGACGTTTGGAGCCAAAAACATTCAGTACTTC TRBJ2-4 - - TRBV6-1
CASSSLDTGRANEKLFF TGTGCCAGCAGCTCTCTCGACACTGGCAGGGCTAATGAAAAACTGTTTTTT TRBJ1-4 many - TRBV7-9
CATSERGQSRNTGELFF TGTGCCACCAGTGAACGGGGACAGAGCCGAAACACCGGGGAGCTGTTTTTT TRBJ2-2 - TRBD1 TRBV24-1
CASSLGEADNSPLHF TGTGCCAGCAGTTTAGGGGAGGCCGATAATTCACCCCTCCACTTT TRBJ1-6 - - TRBV28
CSATGGGPTDTQYF TGCAGTGCTACGGGCGGGGGGCCCACAGATACGCAGTATTTT TRBJ2-3 - TRBD2 TRBV20-1
CASSLLPRNEQFF TGTGCCAGCAGCTTATTACCAAGAAATGAGCAGTTCTTC TRBJ2-1 - - TRBV13
CASSQDRGGWGPGNEQFF TGCGCCAGCAGCCAAGATCGGGGGGGATGGGGGCCTGGGAATGAGCAGTTCTTC TRBJ2-1 few TRBD2 TRBV4-3
CATGGGGELAKNIQYF TGTGCCACCGGTGGAGGGGGGGAATTAGCCAAAAACATTCAGTACTTC TRBJ2-4 - - TRBV10-3
CASSLNLQGAKGYTF TGTGCCAGCAGCTTAAATCTGCAGGGGGCTAAAGGCTACACCTTC TRBJ1-2 few TRBD1 TRBV7-2
CASSFGGITEAFF TGTGCCAGCAGTTTCGGGGGCATCACTGAAGCTTTCTTT TRBJ1-1 many - TRBV27
CAISEWGSSSGANVLTF TGTGCCATCAGTGAGTGGGGCAGCAGCTCTGGGGCCAACGTCCTGACTTTC TRBJ2-6 many - TRBV10-3
CASSDRRQGSNNEKLFF TGTGCCAGTAGTGACCGACGACAGGGGTCAAATAATGAAAAACTGTTTTTT TRBJ1-4 - TRBD1 TRBV19
CSVEGRREVSSGGPSYEQYF TGCAGCGTTGAAGGCAGAAGGGAGGTAAGCAGCGGGGGACCCTCCTACGAGCAGTACTTC TRBJ2-7 few TRBD2 TRBV29-1
CASSYFYPEKQQRNTEAFF TGTGCCAGCAGTTACTTCTACCCCGAGAAACAGCAGAGGAACACTGAAGCTTTCTTT TRBJ1-1 few - TRBV6-5
CASSFRVAGELFF TGTGCCAGCAGTTTTAGGGTCGCCGGGGAGCTGTTTTTT TRBJ2-2 - - TRBV27
CASSAERGEQFF TGTGCCAGCAGCGCCGAACGGGGGGAGCAGTTCTTC TRBJ2-1 - - TRBV7-9
CASSVVDYTDTQYF TGTGCCAGCAGTGTCGTGGACTACACAGATACGCAGTATTTT TRBJ2-3 - - TRBV28
CVSSEARATLAKNIQYF TGTGTCAGCAGTGAAGCGCGGGCTACCCTAGCCAAAAACATTCAGTACTTC TRBJ2-4 - - TRBV6-1
CASSLEPYAETQYF TGTGCCAGCAGCTTGGAGCCATATGCGGAGACCCAGTACTTC TRBJ2-5 many - TRBV7-8
CATSDPTMGQGTDTQYF TGTGCCACCAGTGACCCCACAATGGGACAGGGAACAGATACGCAGTATTTT TRBJ2-3 - TRBD1 TRBV24-1
CASSPLASDSQETQYF TGTGCCAGCTCACCACTTGCTAGCGACTCCCAAGAGACCCAGTACTTC TRBJ2-5 few - TRBV18
CASSQAGSSYNEQFF TGTGCCAGCAGCCAAGCGGGGAGCTCCTACAATGAGCAGTTCTTC TRBJ2-1 many TRBD2 TRBV4-1
CSASTGLNTEAFF TGCAGTGCCTCGACAGGGTTGAACACTGAAGCTTTCTTT TRBJ1-1 once TRBD1 TRBV20-1
CASSLYPVDRSYNEQFF TGCGCCAGCAGCTTGTATCCAGTTGACAGGAGCTACAATGAGCAGTTCTTC TRBJ2-1 - - TRBV5-1
CASSLSGGAPYNEQFF TGCGCCAGCAGCCTTAGCGGGGGGGCCCCCTACAATGAGCAGTTCTTC TRBJ2-1 - TRBD2 TRBV5-1
CASSFKSRGSGTEAFF TGCGCCAGCAGCTTTAAATCCAGGGGATCCGGGACTGAAGCTTTCTTT TRBJ1-1 few - TRBV5-1
CASSLLMYNEQFF TGTGCCAGCAGCCTGCTTATGTACAATGAGCAGTTCTTC TRBJ2-1 few - TRBV5-4
CANMGGTGELFF TGTGCCAACATGGGGGGGACCGGGGAGCTGTTTTTT TRBJ2-2 - TRBD2 TRBV6-6
CATSDLGRRAGPTDTQYF TGTGCCACCAGTGATTTGGGCCGTCGTGCGGGGCCCACAGATACGCAGTATTTT TRBJ2-3 - - TRBV24-1
CSAVPSNQPQHF TGCAGTGCGGTACCTAGCAATCAGCCCCAGCATTTT TRBJ1-5 few - TRBV20-1